The text below deals with one T cell receptor beta chain. As originally analysed: Amplification from reference gene primers served as the basis for estimated nucleated cell counts. Repertoires were generated with immunoSEQ multiplex PCR, while TCRdb's copy carries only in-frame clones and drops some. Clone size and V and J calls were adopted from that table, with D and trimming inferred from the DNA. The sample lists 190,000 or so clones, around nine tenths occurring once. The data are from a study of blood T cell repertoires in COVID-19. Study-level information: The origin of the acute and convalescent COVID-19 samples was the United States, Italy and Spain.

This CDR3 has 17 residues. Trimming cost V 2 bases and J 10 bases; bases outside gene matches: 16. Germline V gives CDR1 SGHRS, CDR2 YFSETQ. This receptor was identified in a man aged 60-69 years who had recovered from COVID-19. The specimen sequenced was peripheral blood. The chain links TRBV5-1 to TRBJ2-1; 9 bases agree with TRBD2. CDR3 region: CASSFFIGGGVSEEQFF. In nucleotides, the CDR3 is TGCGCCAGCAGCTTTTTCATTGGCGGGGGGGTCAGTGAGGAGCAGTTCTTC.